The sequence of this TCR beta chain was determined in a study of blood T cell repertoires in COVID-19 (TCRdb year 2020). About the investigation overall: Samples covering the acute and convalescent phases of COVID-19 were provided by collaborators in the United States, Italy and Spain. The material from the prospective study consisted of cDNA or gDNA derived from T cells, B-cell-depleted T cells, or PBMCs. Subjects who had been exposed to COVID-19, were actively infected with it, or had recovered from it provided the deeply sampled blood TCRbeta repertoires that made up the dataset. The repertoires were released in a freely available public database intended as a resource for research on the immune response to SARS-CoV-2. Samples were obtained from the ongoing ImmuneRACE study (first 160 participants) and from 1,200 or so subjects provided by 6 global collaborators. The sample metadata nearly always contained a de-identified subject ID, COVID-19 status, age in years and sex. Where HLA class I and class II types were available, the types were taken from metadata supplied by the sample provider, not from assay-based typing.

Enrolling through a virtual design, the prospective study's participants ranged in age from about 18 to 100 years and lived across roughly 24 United States geographic areas. Cohort assignment in the prospective study relied on participant-reported clinical history from a screening survey and a study questionnaire. In the prospective study, mobile phlebotomists collected whole blood, serum and a nasopharyngeal or oropharyngeal swab from each participant. Participants in the prospective study had the option to provide additional blood draws and questionnaires over an approximately 2-month period. Prospective study blood samples were shipped either frozen or at room temperature before DNA extraction. This clone was detected once. This clone's antigen is unknown. Per-base qualities were not stored, and no clone one base away is much larger. TCRbeta CDR3 regions were amplified from genomic DNA using the immunoSEQ Assay, a bias-controlled multiplex PCR. Concerning the study's data processing: Within the assay, amplification of reference gene primers was used to estimate how many nucleated cells each sample contained. Sequence reads were collapsed and filtered to measure the absolute abundance of every unique TCRbeta CDR3 rearrangement. For each sample, productive Simpson clonality was calculated as the square root of Simpson's diversity index over productive rearrangements. This immuneACCESS table, as held by TCRdb, lists in-frame sequences with V and J called but not all clones. Of the missing ones, under half trace to an unresolved V gene in checked studies; the others have no known cause. Clone size and V and J calls were adopted from that table, with D and trimming inferred from the DNA. The sample data list tens of thousands of clones, and 65% to 85% of these were observed just once. Around 3.7% of the sample is taken by the ten largest.

V sheds 4 bases and J sheds 4 bases, leaving 20 bases between their ends. CDR1 SGHTA and CDR2 FQGNSA were looked up in the germline V gene. Spanning cysteine to phenylalanine, the CDR3 consists of 17 amino acids. The kept DNA is CDR3 alone, 51 bases in frame from the first base. Paper-wide results and their limitations: The amount of clinical and demographic metadata varied by source and participant and was provided uncurated.

The sequence was collected from a woman aged 40 to 50 with acute COVID-19. The sequenced sample consisted of PBMCs or T cells enriched from blood (not recorded which). The chain couples TRBV7-2 to TRBJ1-5, with no confidently assigned D gene. The nucleotide sequence is given as TGTGCCAGCAGCTCCTTTTCAGGTGGTTTGCGTAATCAGCCCCAGCATTTT. Protein translation: CASSSFSGGLRNQPQHF.